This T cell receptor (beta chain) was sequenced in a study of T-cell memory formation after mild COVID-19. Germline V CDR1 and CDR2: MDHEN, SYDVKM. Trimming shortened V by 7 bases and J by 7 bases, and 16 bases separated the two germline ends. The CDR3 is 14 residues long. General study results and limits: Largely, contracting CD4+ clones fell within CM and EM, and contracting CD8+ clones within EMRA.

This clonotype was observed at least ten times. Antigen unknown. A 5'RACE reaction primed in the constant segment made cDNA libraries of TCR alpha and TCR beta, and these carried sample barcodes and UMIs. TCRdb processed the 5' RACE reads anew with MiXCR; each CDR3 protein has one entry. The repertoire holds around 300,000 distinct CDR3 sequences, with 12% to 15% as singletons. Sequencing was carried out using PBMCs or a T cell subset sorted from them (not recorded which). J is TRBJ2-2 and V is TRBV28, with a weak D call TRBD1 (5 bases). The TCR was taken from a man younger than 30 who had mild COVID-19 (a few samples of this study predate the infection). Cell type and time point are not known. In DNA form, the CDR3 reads TGTGCCAGCACCAAGGGGCAGGCCGGCGGGGAGCTGTTTTTT. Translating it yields CASTKGQAGGELFF.